This TCR beta chain was sequenced in a study of blood T cell repertoires in COVID-19. V gave up 1 base and J gave up 0 bases, with 13 bases separating them. This CDR3 contains 17 residues. Germline V gene data show CDR1 as SGHVS and CDR2 as FQNEAQ. Using immunoSEQ multiplex PCR, the repertoire was profiled, and TCRdb retains in-frame clones only, with some absent. Of about 90,000 clones in the sample, approximately 86% were seen once. Sequencing input: peripheral blood. The V gene is TRBV7-8, the J gene TRBJ2-4; D not resolved. This clonotype was obtained from a woman in her 70s with active or convalescent COVID-19. The CDR3 region is CASSLGAGSLAKNIQYF. The CDR3 nucleotides read TGTGCCAGCAGCTTAGGGGCTGGGTCCCTAGCCAAAAACATTCAGTACTTC. The complete variable domain, with remaining parts taken from reference TRBV7-8 and TRBJ2-4, reads GAGVSQSPRYKVAKRGQDVALRCDPISGHVSLFWYQQALGQGPEFLTYFQNEAQLDKSGLPSDRFFAERPEGSVSTLKIQRTQQEDSAVYLCASSLGAGSLAKNIQYFGAGTRLSVL.